Sequencing of this TCR beta chain was carried out in a study of identical twins. V shed 4 bases and J 5 bases; nucleotides not matched to a gene: 13. The CDR3 loop spans 16 amino acids. The V gene's germline CDR1 is SGHRS and CDR2 YFSETQ. Points from the study as a whole: Out-of-frame beta chain sequences displayed weaker excess sharing between twins. Cord blood's abundant beta clonotypes had fewer insertions, unlike memory repertoires. Models predicted too little out-of-frame TCR alpha sharing in monozygotic twins.

Template switching introduced a universal primer site, and the cDNA bore unique molecular identifiers. MiXCR, applied by TCRdb to the 5' RACE reads, yields one record per CDR3 protein. The data show about 450,000 distinct CDR3 sequences, about 18% seen once. With regard to this clonotype: Its specificity is not known.

V and J are TRBV5-1 and TRBJ2-3; 7 nucleotides agree with TRBD1. This clonotype was sampled from a man aged 50 to 59 in good health. Sequencing input: naive T cells sorted from blood. Written as DNA, the CDR3 is TGCGCCAGCAGCACGGGGACAGCCTTTGGGTTAGATACGCAGTATTTT. This translates into CASSTGTAFGLDTQYF.